This TCR beta chain was obtained from a study of T-cell reconstitution after alpha-beta-depleted transplantation in children. Study results and caveats: By one year post-transplant, T-cell counts and diversity largely arose from T cells that were newly produced. Elevated TCRbeta diversity at day 60 was traced, in some patients, to surviving recipient T cells and thymic progenitors. In patients about two months after transplant, alpha-beta T cells reportedly arose from several hundred expanded graft clones.

Construction of the TCRbeta library involved unique molecular identifiers. TCRdb analysed the PCR reads with MiXCR anew, one entry per CDR3 protein. The sample holds 330,000 or so distinct CDR3 sequences, 10% seen once. In germline, CDR1 is SGHTA, CDR2 FQGTGA. The CDR3 covers 15 residues. Trimming pared 2 bases from V and 3 bases from J, leaving 10 bases between. In this sample, this clonotype turned up once. Its cognate antigen is unknown. The rearrangement joins TRBV7-3 to TRBJ2-2; D is perhaps TRBD2 (6 bases). The sequenced sample was PBMCs, obtained before TCRalphabeta/CD19-depleted stem cell transplant. This TCR was recovered from a boy under two years old with acute myeloid leukemia, due to receive a stem cell transplant. For the CDR3, the DNA is TGTGCCAGCAGCTTATATGGAGGGTACACCGGGGAGCTGTTTTTT. Translated, it gives CASSLYGGYTGELFF.